The 9 T cell receptor beta chains listed next were all sequenced from one sample in a study of response to subunit inactivated influenza vaccine. TCRdb called the RT-PCR reads again in MiXCR, with one record for every CDR3 protein. The data show 650,000 to 700,000 distinct CDR3 sequences, roughly 14% seen once. The sequencing here drew on PBMCs from blood, taken 11 to 12 days after vaccination. These receptors were taken from a man over 45 who received an inactivated influenza vaccine.

This chain uses TRBV7-9 with TRBJ2-1, with D possibly being TRBD2 (6 bases). The V gene lost 1 base and the J gene lost 2 bases, with 12 bases spanning the gap. Germline CDR1 and CDR2: SEHNR and FQNEAQ (reference sequence). The CDR3 is made up of 16 amino acids. The CDR3, as DNA: TGTGCCAGCAGCTTAGGAGGAGGGTTCCCCTACAATGAGCAGTTCTTC. This translates into CASSLGGGFPYNEQFF.

The J gene is TRBJ1-2, the V gene TRBV7-2; 9 positions match TRBD1. Trimming took 1 base from V and 8 from J; bases not matched to a gene: 5. CDR1 is SGHTA and CDR2 is FQGNSA in the germline V gene. CDR3 length: 14 amino acids. CDR3 amino acids: CASSLDRDRVGYTF. CDR3 bases: TGTGCCAGCAGCTTAGACCGGGACAGGGTCGGCTACACCTTC.

The chain carries TRBV28 and TRBJ1-2; D remains unclear. The germline V and J ends were trimmed by 7 bases and 4 bases, with 7 bases remaining between them. CDR3 length equals 11 residues. CDR1 and CDR2 (germline): MDHEN, SYDVKM. The CDR3 here is CASNGFYGYTF. The CDR3 region has the DNA TGTGCCAGCAACGGGTTCTATGGCTACACCTTC.

A word on this clonotype: A read error may produce the germline difference seen at one junction end. The rearrangement uses TRBV5-1 and TRBJ2-7; D is perhaps TRBD1 (6 bases). Germline V gene sequence: CDR1 SGHRS, CDR2 YFSETQ. The CDR3 contains 14 residues. CDR3 bases: TGCGCCAGCAGCCCGACAGGTGTCGGCTACAAGCAGTACTTC. Protein: CASSPTGVGYKQYF. Combining the CDR3 with reference TRBV5-1 and TRBJ2-7 gives the whole variable domain KAGVTQTPRYLIKTRGQQVTLSCSPISGHRSVSWYQQTPGQGLQFLFEYFSETQRNKGNFPGRFSGRQFSNSRSEMNVSTLELGDSALYLCASSPTGVGYKQYFGPGTRLTVT.

The V call is TRBV7-2, the J call TRBJ2-3, with 9 bases matching TRBD2. Trimming removed 2 bases from V and 2 bases from J; junction bases left unmatched: 8. CDR3 length equals 17 residues. Germline loops: CDR1 SGHTA, CDR2 FQGNSA. CDR3 loop: CASSLLGTSSHTDTQYF. CDR3 coding DNA: TGTGCCAGCAGCTTACTGGGGACTAGCAGCCACACAGATACGCAGTATTTT.

This clonotype appeared many times. This chain uses TRBV4-3 with TRBJ1-5; D may be TRBD1 (5 bases). V lost 0 bases and J 3 bases, leaving 9 bases between the germline ends. Looked up from germline, CDR1 is LGHNA and CDR2 is YSLEER. The CDR3 is 15 residues long. The CDR3 sequence: CASSQDSGINQPQHF. The CDR3 region has the DNA TGCGCCAGCAGCCAAGATTCAGGGATCAATCAGCCCCAGCATTTT.

The rearrangement uses TRBV15 and TRBJ1-1, with D possibly TRBD1 on 6 matching bases. The V end was cut by 5 bases, the J end by 4 bases, with 11 bases between. Germline CDR1 reads LNHNV; CDR2 reads YYDKDF (reference sequence). The CDR3 sequence is 13 residues long. The CDR3 reads CATSGGRGTEAFF. CDR3 nucleotides: TGTGCCACCAGCGGGGGCAGGGGCACTGAAGCTTTCTTT. Using reference TRBV15 and TRBJ1-1 for the parts outside the CDR3, the full variable domain is DAMVIQNPRYQVTQFGKPVTLSCSQTLNHNVMYWYQQKSSQAPKLLFHYYDKDFNNEADTPDNFQSRRPNTSFCFLDIRSPGLGDTAMYLCATSGGRGTEAFFGQGTRLTVV.

This clonotype was seen more than once but under ten times. The chain is built from TRBV7-2 and TRBJ1-1; 8 bases map to TRBD1. Per germline, CDR1 SGHTA and CDR2 FQGNSA. The ends lost 5 bases at V and 0 bases at J; junction bases unmatched: 5. The CDR3 is made up of 15 amino acids. CDR3 protein: CASSTGTGLNTEAFF. The CDR3 coding sequence is TGTGCCAGCAGCACAGGGACAGGCTTGAACACTGAAGCTTTCTTT.

This clonotype occurred a few times. The chain recombines TRBV29-1 with TRBJ2-3; D is ambiguous. Germline V gene lookup returns CDR1 SQVTM and CDR2 ANQGSEA. The CDR3 covers 11 residues. Trimming pared 3 bases from V and 4 bases from J, leaving 5 bases between. The CDR3 DNA reads as TGCAGCGTTGACACACCAGATACGCAGTATTTT. Its translation is CSVDTPDTQYF.